The rows below give T cell receptor beta chains drawn from one sample of a study of CD8+ T cells in alopecia areata. Libraries were prepared by immunoSEQ multiplex PCR; TCRdb keeps only in-frame clonotypes and omits some of them. This sample has more than 90,000 clones, with under 60% found just once. Source: CD8+ T cells sorted from blood, taken at week 24, from a patient treated with tofacitinib. All receptors derive from a human donor with alopecia areata. The CDR3 runs from the conserved cysteine through the conserved F or W. Each record gives: clone size, D gene, J gene, V gene, CDR3 DNA, CDR3 protein. The D gene is left open where the match is weak. Part of the rows lack a size; the others show once, few, many or a class for expanded clones.

size: -; D: -; J: TRBJ2-7; V: TRBV14; DNA: TGTGCCAGCAGCCAAGAAATAGGGGGGCGACTCGACCACGAGCAGTACTTC; CDR3: CASSQEIGGRLDHEQYF
size: -; D: -; J: TRBJ2-1; V: TRBV29-1; DNA: TGCAGCGTTGGAGACTACTCCTACAATGAGCAGTTCTTC; CDR3: CSVGDYSYNEQFF
size: -; D: TRBD1; J: TRBJ1-6; V: TRBV11-2; DNA: TGTGCCAGCAGCCGGGGGGGACAGATGAATTCACCCCTCCACTTT; CDR3: CASSRGGQMNSPLHF
size: -; D: -; J: TRBJ2-3; V: TRBV19; DNA: TGTGCCAGTAGTATAGATTTGAGGGGGGGCCCAGATACGCAGTATTTT; CDR3: CASSIDLRGGPDTQYF
size: -; D: -; J: TRBJ2-7; V: TRBV6-5; DNA: TGTGCCAGCAGTTCCATAAAATACGAGCAGTACTTC; CDR3: CASSSIKYEQYF
size: few; D: -; J: TRBJ2-2; V: TRBV25-1; DNA: TGTGCCAGCAGCCGAGGACATACCGGGGAGCTGTTTTTT; CDR3: CASSRGHTGELFF
size: -; D: -; J: TRBJ2-1; V: TRBV11-2; DNA: TGTGCCAGCAGCTTCGATGAGCAGTTCTTC; CDR3: CASSFDEQFF
size: -; D: TRBD1; J: TRBJ2-7; V: TRBV13; DNA: TGTGCCAGCAGCTCCGGACAGGGGGGGTACGAGCAGTACTTC; CDR3: CASSSGQGGYEQYF
size: -; D: -; J: TRBJ2-1; V: TRBV15; DNA: TGTGCCACCAGCACAGGGGTTAATGAGCAGTTCTTC; CDR3: CATSTGVNEQFF
size: few; D: TRBD1; J: TRBJ2-3; V: TRBV4-2; DNA: TGTGCCAGCAGCCCACCGGGACAGAGCACAGATACGCAGTATTTT; CDR3: CASSPPGQSTDTQYF
size: few; D: TRBD2; J: TRBJ2-1; V: TRBV11-2; DNA: TGTGCCAGCAGTATAGTGGCTAGCGGGGGGGGATTATACAATGAGCAGTTCTTC; CDR3: CASSIVASGGGLYNEQFF
size: -; D: -; J: TRBJ1-5; V: TRBV6-1; DNA: TGTGCCAGCAGTAGGGCCCCGAGGGGTCAGCCCCAGCATTTT; CDR3: CASSRAPRGQPQHF
size: -; D: TRBD1; J: TRBJ2-7; V: TRBV29-1; DNA: TGCAGCGTTGTTGGGGACAGGGTCACCCTCTACGAGCAGTACTTC; CDR3: CSVVGDRVTLYEQYF
size: -; D: -; J: TRBJ2-1; V: TRBV7-9; DNA: TGTGCCAGCAGCTTAGAAGGGGCCGATGAGCAGTTCTTC; CDR3: CASSLEGADEQFF
size: -; D: TRBD1; J: TRBJ1-5; V: TRBV27; DNA: TGTGCCAGCAGTTTCACAGGGGGCCTTCAGCCCCAGCATTTT; CDR3: CASSFTGGLQPQHF
size: -; D: -; J: TRBJ2-7; V: TRBV5-1; DNA: TGCGCCAGCAGCTTGGCCAGATCCTCGGGGGAGCAGTACTTC; CDR3: CASSLARSSGEQYF
size: -; D: TRBD1; J: TRBJ2-7; V: TRBV28; DNA: TGTGCCAGCAGATCGGGACAGTCTTACCTCGAGCAGTACTTC; CDR3: CASRSGQSYLEQYF
size: -; D: -; J: TRBJ1-1; V: TRBV9; DNA: TGTGCCAGCAGAGAAAAATCGGCGGGAGAAGCTTTCTTT; CDR3: CASREKSAGEAFF
size: -; D: TRBD1; J: TRBJ1-6; V: TRBV6-5; DNA: TGTGCCAGCAGTTACGGACAGGGGGCTGATTCACCCCTCCACTTT; CDR3: CASSYGQGADSPLHF
size: -; D: TRBD1; J: TRBJ1-5; V: TRBV5-8; DNA: TGTGCCGGCTGGACAGGGGACAATCAGCCCCAGCATTTT; CDR3: CAGWTGDNQPQHF
size: -; D: -; J: TRBJ2-6; V: TRBV14; DNA: TGTGCCAGCAGCCTTGACAGACTAGATGGGGCCAACGTCCTGACTTTC; CDR3: CASSLDRLDGANVLTF
size: -; D: -; J: TRBJ2-5; V: TRBV7-8; DNA: TGTGCCAGCAGCCTAGGCCGGGAGACCCAGTACTTC; CDR3: CASSLGRETQYF
size: few; D: -; J: TRBJ1-2; V: TRBV7-9; DNA: TGTGCCAGCAGCTTGGGAGCCGGCTATGGCTACACCTTC; CDR3: CASSLGAGYGYTF
size: once; D: TRBD1; J: TRBJ1-5; V: TRBV2; DNA: TGTGCCAGCAGTGTAGGGGGACAGGACCGAAATCAGCCCCAGCATTTT; CDR3: CASSVGGQDRNQPQHF
size: -; D: -; J: TRBJ1-5; V: TRBV7-2; DNA: TGTGCCAGCAGTTCCCAGGTGGGGGCGTTGAGCAATCAGCCCCAGCATTTT; CDR3: CASSSQVGALSNQPQHF
size: -; D: TRBD2; J: TRBJ2-1; V: TRBV11-2; DNA: TGTGCCAGCAGCCGTAGCGGGGATGAGCAGTTCTTC; CDR3: CASSRSGDEQFF
size: once; D: TRBD1; J: TRBJ2-7; V: TRBV5-6; DNA: TGTGCCAGCAGCTTGGAAGACAGGGCTGCCTACGAGCAGTACTTC; CDR3: CASSLEDRAAYEQYF
size: few; D: -; J: TRBJ2-7; V: TRBV30; DNA: TGTGCCTGGAGTGTAGACGGGCCCAGCGAGCAGTACTTC; CDR3: CAWSVDGPSEQYF
size: -; D: TRBD1; J: TRBJ2-7; V: TRBV13; DNA: TGTGCCAGCAGCTTAGGTGCGACAGGGGCCTACGAGCAGTACTTC; CDR3: CASSLGATGAYEQYF
size: -; D: -; J: TRBJ2-2; V: TRBV30; DNA: TGTGCCTGGAGTTGGCGCAATCTGCGCACCGGGGAGCTGTTTTTT; CDR3: CAWSWRNLRTGELFF
size: -; D: TRBD2; J: TRBJ2-1; V: TRBV4-2; DNA: TGTGCCAGCAGCCCCCGGGTAGCGGGGGGCCATGAGCAGTTCTTC; CDR3: CASSPRVAGGHEQFF
size: -; D: -; J: TRBJ1-2; V: TRBV4-1; DNA: TGCGCCAGCAGCGTCCTGGGCGCCCTGGACTATGGCTACACCTTC; CDR3: CASSVLGALDYGYTF
size: -; D: -; J: TRBJ1-2; V: TRBV7-9; DNA: TGTGCCAGCAGCTCCGGGTCTAGTCAGTTGACGTTATATGGCTACACCTTC; CDR3: CASSSGSSQLTLYGYTF
size: once; D: -; J: TRBJ2-7; V: TRBV7-9; DNA: TGTGCCAGCAGACGGGACGGAACCTACGAGCAGTACTTC; CDR3: CASRRDGTYEQYF
size: -; D: -; J: TRBJ1-2; V: TRBV29-1; DNA: TGCAGCGTTGACAAGGGCGTGAGTGGGGTCTATGGCTACACCTTC; CDR3: CSVDKGVSGVYGYTF
size: -; D: TRBD1; J: TRBJ2-2; V: TRBV5-6; DNA: TGTGCCAGCAGCCCCGGGACAGGGCGCAGTTGGGAGCTGTTTTTT; CDR3: CASSPGTGRSWELFF
size: -; D: -; J: TRBJ2-3; V: TRBV4-2; DNA: TGTGCCAGCAGCCAAGAGGAACTAGATACGCAGTATTTT; CDR3: CASSQEELDTQYF
size: -; D: -; J: TRBJ2-1; V: TRBV27; DNA: TGTGCCAGCAGTTTATTAGGGAAAGAAAATGAGCAGTTCTTC; CDR3: CASSLLGKENEQFF
size: -; D: -; J: TRBJ2-7; V: TRBV20-1; DNA: TGCAGTGCTTTTGAGGGTTGGGAGCAGTACTTC; CDR3: CSAFEGWEQYF
size: -; D: -; J: TRBJ2-7; V: TRBV5-1; DNA: TGCGCCAGCAGCACCCGGGAACGGATATCGGGGGAGCAGTACTTC; CDR3: CASSTRERISGEQYF
size: -; D: -; J: TRBJ1-2; V: TRBV7-9; DNA: TGTGCCACCCTGAGGTCCGATTATGGCTACACCTTC; CDR3: CATLRSDYGYTF
size: -; D: -; J: TRBJ2-2; V: TRBV29-1; DNA: TGCAGCGTTGAGCCCGCGGACACCGGGGAGCTGTTTTTT; CDR3: CSVEPADTGELFF
size: -; D: -; J: TRBJ1-2; V: TRBV29-1; DNA: TGCAGCGTTGAGCCAGAGGGCAGCTCCTATGGCTACACCTTC; CDR3: CSVEPEGSSYGYTF
size: -; D: -; J: TRBJ2-7; V: TRBV5-4; DNA: TGTGCCAGCAGCGAAGGACTTGTGGTCTACGAGCAGTACTTC; CDR3: CASSEGLVVYEQYF
size: -; D: -; J: TRBJ1-2; V: TRBV19; DNA: TGTGCCAGTAGTAGCGGTGTACGGTATGGCTACACCTTC; CDR3: CASSSGVRYGYTF
size: once; D: TRBD2; J: TRBJ2-2; V: TRBV13; DNA: TGTGCCAGCAGCCCCGGACTAGCGGGGTTCACCGGGGAGCTGTTTTTT; CDR3: CASSPGLAGFTGELFF
size: -; D: -; J: TRBJ1-2; V: TRBV30; DNA: TGTGCCTGGTACGTGAAGGGATCCAACTATGGCTACACCTTC; CDR3: CAWYVKGSNYGYTF
size: few; D: -; J: TRBJ2-3; V: TRBV7-8; DNA: TGTGCCAGCAGCTTAGACCGGGGAGATACGCAGTATTTT; CDR3: CASSLDRGDTQYF
size: -; D: TRBD1; J: TRBJ2-7; V: TRBV30; DNA: TGTGCCTGGACCGGGACAGGACCCTACGAGCAGTACTTC; CDR3: CAWTGTGPYEQYF
size: -; D: -; J: TRBJ2-7; V: TRBV4-3; DNA: TGCGCCAGCAGCCCCCCAGCGGGCCTAAGTCCCTACGAGCAGTACTTC; CDR3: CASSPPAGLSPYEQYF
size: -; D: -; J: TRBJ2-2; V: TRBV27; DNA: TGTGCCAGCGGAAAGACAAGGAACACCGGGGAGCTGTTTTTT; CDR3: CASGKTRNTGELFF
size: -; D: TRBD2; J: TRBJ2-7; V: TRBV12-5; DNA: TGTGCTAGTGGTCCTGACCCTAGCGGGGGCCAATACGAGCAGTACTTC; CDR3: CASGPDPSGGQYEQYF
size: few; D: -; J: TRBJ2-7; V: TRBV7-6; DNA: TGTGCCAGCAGCCCCGGTCGGGGGCACTCCTACGAGCAGTACTTC; CDR3: CASSPGRGHSYEQYF
size: few; D: -; J: TRBJ2-7; V: TRBV27; DNA: TGTGCCAGCAGTTTCCACCCTACCTACGAGCAGTACTTC; CDR3: CASSFHPTYEQYF
size: -; D: -; J: TRBJ1-5; V: TRBV27; DNA: TGTGCCAGCACCCCGGCCGGTGGCAATCAGCCCCAGCATTTT; CDR3: CASTPAGGNQPQHF